Shown below are 7 T cell receptor beta chains from a single sample sequenced in a study of cytomegalovirus exposure and HLA in healthy donors. Use of 60 Vbeta and 13 Jbeta primers characterized the PCR. Using immunoSEQ multiplex PCR, the repertoire was profiled, and TCRdb retains in-frame clones only, with some absent. The sample holds some 120,000 clones, roughly 68% seen once. Source material: PBMCs. The receptor set was obtained from a young man in good health and CMV-seropositive.

The chain employs TRBV30 and TRBJ2-1; 7 bases line up with TRBD1. Germline assignment: CDR1 GTSNPN and CDR2 SVGIG (reference sequence). The CDR3 is 15 amino acids. Trimming cost V 5 bases and J 4 bases; bases outside gene matches: 11. CDR3 bases: TGTGCCTGGGCTGATATAGGGACAGCTTACAATGAGCAGTTCTTC. Residues: CAWADIGTAYNEQFF.

The chain links TRBV5-8 to TRBJ2-7; D uncertain. Germline V CDR1 and CDR2: SGHTS, YDEGEE. Trimming pared 4 bases from V and 2 bases from J, leaving 13 bases between. This CDR3 comprises 14 residues. The CDR3 nucleotides are TGTGCCAGCAGCGTTGACATCCTCCCCTACGAGCAGTACTTC. Its protein product is CASSVDILPYEQYF.

The V and J genes are TRBV10-3 and TRBJ1-1, with TRBD1 matching 10 bases. After removal of 1 base from V and 1 base from J, the junction contained 0 bases not matched to a gene. Germline V gene data show CDR1 as ENHRY and CDR2 as SYGVKD. The CDR3 is made up of 15 amino acids. The CDR3 protein is CAISEWDRGNTEAFF. DNA for the CDR3: TGTGCCATCAGTGAGTGGGACAGGGGGAACACTGAAGCTTTCTTT.

V usage is TRBV6-1 and J usage is TRBJ2-7; D gene uncertain. V lost 11 bases and J 4 bases, leaving 12 bases between the germline ends. The CDR3 is 11 amino acids. Germline V lookup: CDR1 MNHNS, CDR2 SASEGT. In nucleotides, the CDR3 is TGTGCCTCCCGACAAGGTTACGAGCAGTACGTC. Translating it yields CASRQGYEQYV.

This clone occurred once. V and J are TRBV9 and TRBJ2-3; possibly TRBD1 for D (5 bases). The CDR3 sequence is 16 residues long. V was pared by 4 bases and J by 1 base, with 16 bases between. The V gene's germline CDR1 is SGDLS and CDR2 YYNGEE. CDR3: CASSPTGGRGTDTQYF. The CDR3 nucleotides are TGTGCCAGCAGCCCAACGGGTGGCAGGGGCACAGATACGCAGTATTTT.

The CDR3 loop is CASSQVATSGGSSYNEQFF. In nucleotides, the CDR3 is TGCGCCAGCAGCCAAGTAGCGACTAGCGGGGGTAGCTCCTACAATGAGCAGTTCTTC. J is TRBJ2-1 and V is TRBV4-1, with 12 bases aligning to TRBD2. In germline, CDR1 is MGHRA, CDR2 YSYEKL. The CDR3 length is 19 residues. Germline trimming cut 1 base from V and 0 bases from J; bases unmatched to any gene: 7.

V gene TRBV7-8 combines with J gene TRBJ1-5; 9 nucleotides match TRBD1. The CDR3 covers 17 residues. Germline V CDR1 and CDR2: SGHVS, FQNEAQ. V was clipped by 5 bases and J by 2 bases; unmatched bases: 10. DNA for the CDR3: TGTGCCAGCAGCGGACAGGGGTGGCAGGCCCGCAATCAGCCCCAGCATTTT. It translates to CASSGQGWQARNQPQHF. The full variable domain, with the rest looked up from reference TRBV7-8 and TRBJ1-5, is GAGVSQSPRYKVAKRGQDVALRCDPISGHVSLFWYQQALGQGPEFLTYFQNEAQLDKSGLPSDRFFAERPEGSVSTLKIQRTQQEDSAVYLCASSGQGWQARNQPQHFGDGTRLSIL.